Listed below are T cell receptor beta chains from one sample, sequenced in a study of T cells in Graves' hyperthyroidism and ophthalmopathy. TCRdb re-derived calls from the multiplex PCR reads in MiXCR, one entry per CDR3 protein. The sample has 750,000 to 950,000 distinct CDR3 sequences, about 38% seen once. Sequencing was done on a sample of blood. All receptors come from a man between 18 and 35 years old with Graves' hyperthyroidism. The CDR3 runs from the conserved cysteine through the conserved F or W. Fields, in order: clone size, V gene, J gene, D gene, CDR3 DNA, CDR3 protein. D genes are given only for firm matches. For some rows the clone size is stated as once, few or many, or as a class when expanded; others skip it.

clone size: -
V gene: TRBV20-1
J gene: TRBJ2-6
D gene: TRBD1
CDR3 DNA: TGCAGTGCGTCGGGACAGGGGCCCGGGGCCAACGTCCTGACTTTC
CDR3 protein: CSASGQGPGANVLTF

clone size: many
V gene: TRBV9
J gene: TRBJ1-1
D gene: TRBD1
CDR3 DNA: TGTGCCAGCAGCGTAGAGGGGGCGCGGAACACTGAAGCTTTCTTT
CDR3 protein: CASSVEGARNTEAFF

clone size: few
V gene: TRBV19
J gene: TRBJ1-5
D gene: -
CDR3 DNA: TGTGCCAGTACCCATACAGGGAGGTTGCAGACCGGCAATCAGCCCCAGCATTTT
CDR3 protein: CASTHTGRLQTGNQPQHF

clone size: many
V gene: TRBV7-8
J gene: TRBJ1-1
D gene: -
CDR3 DNA: TGTGCCAGCAGTTCTGGGGCAACTGAAGCTTTCTTT
CDR3 protein: CASSSGATEAFF

clone size: -
V gene: TRBV5-1
J gene: TRBJ1-1
D gene: -
CDR3 DNA: TGCGCCAGCAGCTTGGACGTCGGCACTGAAGCTTTCTTT
CDR3 protein: CASSLDVGTEAFF

clone size: -
V gene: TRBV9
J gene: TRBJ2-7
D gene: -
CDR3 DNA: TGTGCCAGCAGCGTATACCAGGGTGGGAACGAGCAGTACTTC
CDR3 protein: CASSVYQGGNEQYF

clone size: -
V gene: TRBV19
J gene: TRBJ2-2
D gene: TRBD1
CDR3 DNA: TGTGCCAGTAGTATCGGGACAGTTTGGACCGGGGAGCTGTTTTTT
CDR3 protein: CASSIGTVWTGELFF

clone size: -
V gene: TRBV7-9
J gene: TRBJ1-2
D gene: -
CDR3 DNA: TGTGCCAGCAGCCCAGGAGGACGTGGCTACACCTTC
CDR3 protein: CASSPGGRGYTF

clone size: -
V gene: TRBV19
J gene: TRBJ2-2
D gene: -
CDR3 DNA: TGTGCCAGTAGTGCCTACAGGGACCTGAACACCGGGGAGCTGTTTTTT
CDR3 protein: CASSAYRDLNTGELFF

clone size: few
V gene: TRBV20-1
J gene: TRBJ1-5
D gene: -
CDR3 DNA: TGCAGTGCTAGTTTGGGAGGAGGCAATCAGCCCCAGCATTTT
CDR3 protein: CSASLGGGNQPQHF

clone size: few
V gene: TRBV5-1
J gene: TRBJ2-7
D gene: TRBD1
CDR3 DNA: TGCGCCAGCAGCGCCTACAGGGGGAGCTACGAGCAGTACTTC
CDR3 protein: CASSAYRGSYEQYF

clone size: -
V gene: TRBV25-1
J gene: TRBJ2-7
D gene: TRBD2
CDR3 DNA: TGTGCCAGCAGTGCCCCGGTGGCTAGCGGGTACGAGCAGTACTTC
CDR3 protein: CASSAPVASGYEQYF

clone size: -
V gene: TRBV5-1
J gene: TRBJ2-5
D gene: -
CDR3 DNA: TGCGCCAGCAGCTTGAACACGGGAGAGACCCAGTACTTC
CDR3 protein: CASSLNTGETQYF

clone size: -
V gene: TRBV29-1
J gene: TRBJ1-1
D gene: TRBD1
CDR3 DNA: TGCAGCGTTGCGGACAGGGGGAGAACTGAAGCTTTCTTT
CDR3 protein: CSVADRGRTEAFF

clone size: -
V gene: TRBV20-1
J gene: TRBJ1-1
D gene: -
CDR3 DNA: TGCAGTGCTATGGGGCAGGGTCACACTGAAGCTTTCTTT
CDR3 protein: CSAMGQGHTEAFF

clone size: few
V gene: TRBV25-1
J gene: TRBJ2-4
D gene: TRBD1
CDR3 DNA: TGTGCCAGCAGTGAATGGGGACAGGGTCGAAACATTCAGTACTTC
CDR3 protein: CASSEWGQGRNIQYF

clone size: -
V gene: TRBV20-1
J gene: TRBJ2-5
D gene: -
CDR3 DNA: TGCAGTGCTAGAGATGGCAGGGGAGAGACCCAGTACTTC
CDR3 protein: CSARDGRGETQYF

clone size: -
V gene: TRBV12-3/TRBV12-4
J gene: TRBJ2-2
D gene: -
CDR3 DNA: TGTGCCAGCAGTCCTGCAGGGTGGGCCACCGGGGAGCTGTTTTTT
CDR3 protein: CASSPAGWATGELFF

clone size: few
V gene: TRBV6-1
J gene: TRBJ2-7
D gene: -
CDR3 DNA: TGTGCCAGCGAACCCCACCCGCAGTACTTC
CDR3 protein: CASEPHPQYF

clone size: few
V gene: TRBV20-1
J gene: TRBJ1-4
D gene: -
CDR3 DNA: TGCAGTGCTAGAGATGGGGGGGACGCCGTTCGGCTGTTTTTT
CDR3 protein: CSARDGGDAVRLFF

clone size: many
V gene: TRBV20-1
J gene: TRBJ1-1
D gene: -
CDR3 DNA: TGCAGTGCTAGCGAGCCGGGACACCTAAAGGCTTTCTTT
CDR3 protein: CSASEPGHLKAFF

clone size: few
V gene: TRBV9
J gene: TRBJ2-7
D gene: -
CDR3 DNA: TGTGCCAGCAGCGTCACAGGGATCTACGAGCAGTACTTC
CDR3 protein: CASSVTGIYEQYF

clone size: many
V gene: TRBV9
J gene: TRBJ1-1
D gene: -
CDR3 DNA: TGTGCCAGCAGCTCCAGCCCGACTGCTTACACTGAAGCTTTCTTT
CDR3 protein: CASSSSPTAYTEAFF

clone size: -
V gene: TRBV14
J gene: TRBJ2-7
D gene: -
CDR3 DNA: TGTGCCAGCAGCCAAGATACCCAGGGAGAGCACGAGCAGTACTTC
CDR3 protein: CASSQDTQGEHEQYF

clone size: -
V gene: TRBV10-2
J gene: TRBJ2-5
D gene: TRBD2
CDR3 DNA: TGCGCCAGCAGTGTCACTAGCGGGGGGCTACAAGAGACCCAGTACTTC
CDR3 protein: CASSVTSGGLQETQYF

clone size: few
V gene: TRBV20-1
J gene: TRBJ2-2
D gene: -
CDR3 DNA: TGCAGTGCGCGAGCCTCTAGCGCAGGCGGGGAGCTGTTTTTT
CDR3 protein: CSARASSAGGELFF

clone size: few
V gene: TRBV7-9
J gene: TRBJ2-7
D gene: -
CDR3 DNA: TGTGCCAGCAGCTTCGAACTAGATAACGAGCAGTACTTC
CDR3 protein: CASSFELDNEQYF

clone size: few
V gene: TRBV4-1
J gene: TRBJ2-5
D gene: -
CDR3 DNA: TGCGCCAGCAGCCAAGTGGGGGGTAGAGAGACCCAGTACTTC
CDR3 protein: CASSQVGGRETQYF

clone size: many
V gene: TRBV7-8
J gene: TRBJ2-7
D gene: -
CDR3 DNA: TGTGCCAGCATCCCTGGTTTGGGGGAGCGGTCCTACGAGCAGTACTTC
CDR3 protein: CASIPGLGERSYEQYF

clone size: many
V gene: TRBV5-1
J gene: TRBJ1-6
D gene: -
CDR3 DNA: TGCGCCAGCAGCTTGGCCAGGGGAGATTCACCCCTCCACTTT
CDR3 protein: CASSLARGDSPLHF

clone size: few
V gene: TRBV9
J gene: TRBJ2-7
D gene: -
CDR3 DNA: TGTGCCAGCAGCATCCTCGGGACTGGTTTCTACGAGCAGTACTTC
CDR3 protein: CASSILGTGFYEQYF

clone size: few
V gene: TRBV19
J gene: TRBJ1-1
D gene: -
CDR3 DNA: TGTGCCAGTAGTGCGCCCCTGGCCTACACTGAAGCTTTCTTT
CDR3 protein: CASSAPLAYTEAFF

clone size: -
V gene: TRBV19
J gene: TRBJ1-1
D gene: -
CDR3 DNA: TGTGCCAGTAGTACGGGCCTTCCGGGGGACACTGAAGCTTTCTTT
CDR3 protein: CASSTGLPGDTEAFF

clone size: -
V gene: TRBV7-9
J gene: TRBJ2-5
D gene: -
CDR3 DNA: TGTGTCAGCAGCCAAGCGGCCAGCATTGAGACCCAGTACTTC
CDR3 protein: CVSSQAASIETQYF

clone size: -
V gene: TRBV19
J gene: TRBJ1-5
D gene: TRBD1
CDR3 DNA: TGTGCCAGTACCCCCAGACCCTTGACAGGGGGCGTACAGCCCCAGCATTTT
CDR3 protein: CASTPRPLTGGVQPQHF

clone size: -
V gene: TRBV12-3/TRBV12-4
J gene: TRBJ2-5
D gene: -
CDR3 DNA: TGTGCCAGCAGTTTAGGAGGGGCGAAGACCCAGTACTTC
CDR3 protein: CASSLGGAKTQYF

clone size: few
V gene: TRBV24-1
J gene: TRBJ2-7
D gene: TRBD2
CDR3 DNA: TGTGCCACCAGTGATTTTGCGGGAGGGGTATACGAGCAGTACTTC
CDR3 protein: CATSDFAGGVYEQYF

clone size: many
V gene: TRBV5-1
J gene: TRBJ2-7
D gene: -
CDR3 DNA: TGCGCCAGCAGCTTGTTAACCGAGCAGTACTTC
CDR3 protein: CASSLLTEQYF

clone size: many
V gene: TRBV2
J gene: TRBJ1-2
D gene: -
CDR3 DNA: TGTGCCAGCAGGGTGGGGGCAGGGGGCTACACCTTC
CDR3 protein: CASRVGAGGYTF

clone size: -
V gene: TRBV6-6
J gene: TRBJ1-3
D gene: -
CDR3 DNA: TGTGCCAGCAGTTACCGTGACAGGAACTCTGGAAACACCATATATTTT
CDR3 protein: CASSYRDRNSGNTIYF

clone size: few
V gene: TRBV20-1
J gene: TRBJ1-5
D gene: TRBD1
CDR3 DNA: TGCAGTGCTTCCCGGACAGGGGGCGAGGTTCAGCCCCAGCATTTT
CDR3 protein: CSASRTGGEVQPQHF

clone size: -
V gene: TRBV15
J gene: TRBJ2-7
D gene: TRBD1
CDR3 DNA: TGTGCCACCAGCAGTACGGGACAGGGGACGCACGAGCAGTACTTC
CDR3 protein: CATSSTGQGTHEQYF

clone size: -
V gene: TRBV20-1
J gene: TRBJ2-5
D gene: -
CDR3 DNA: TGCAGTGCTAGAGTTCGGACAAACTCCCAAGAGACCCAGTACTTC
CDR3 protein: CSARVRTNSQETQYF

clone size: many
V gene: TRBV7-9
J gene: TRBJ1-1
D gene: -
CDR3 DNA: TGTGCCAGCAGCCCTGTAAGGGGGATGGCTGAAGCTTTCTTT
CDR3 protein: CASSPVRGMAEAFF

clone size: -
V gene: TRBV10-3
J gene: TRBJ2-7
D gene: -
CDR3 DNA: TGTGCCAGCAGCCAAGGCAGGGCCGAGCAGTACTTC
CDR3 protein: CASSQGRAEQYF

clone size: -
V gene: TRBV12-3/TRBV12-4
J gene: TRBJ2-7
D gene: -
CDR3 DNA: TGTGCCAGCAGTTTAATGGGCTCAGGGTCTAACCCTTACGAGCAGTACTTC
CDR3 protein: CASSLMGSGSNPYEQYF

clone size: -
V gene: TRBV11-2
J gene: TRBJ1-2
D gene: -
CDR3 DNA: TGTGCCAGCAGCGGGTACAGGGAAAAGGACTATGGCTACACCTTC
CDR3 protein: CASSGYREKDYGYTF

clone size: many
V gene: TRBV29-1
J gene: TRBJ1-1
D gene: -
CDR3 DNA: TGCAGCGTTGACCCAGGCCTAGAGTGGACTGAAGCTTTCTTT
CDR3 protein: CSVDPGLEWTEAFF

clone size: few
V gene: TRBV20-1
J gene: TRBJ2-5
D gene: -
CDR3 DNA: TGCAGTGCTAACCGCAAGACATTCCAAGAGACCCAGTACTTC
CDR3 protein: CSANRKTFQETQYF

clone size: -
V gene: TRBV7-9
J gene: TRBJ1-1
D gene: TRBD1
CDR3 DNA: TGTGCCAGCAGCACCGACAGGGAGGTTCTTGAAGCTTTCTTT
CDR3 protein: CASSTDREVLEAFF

clone size: -
V gene: TRBV10-3
J gene: TRBJ2-7
D gene: -
CDR3 DNA: TGTGCCATCGCACCGACCCTTCGACGGAATCCACTAATGGACGAGCAGTACTTC
CDR3 protein: CAIAPTLRRNPLMDEQYF

clone size: many
V gene: TRBV10-3
J gene: TRBJ1-2
D gene: TRBD1
CDR3 DNA: TGTGCCGTAAGTGGGCCTTCCGGGACAGCTAACTATGGCTACACCTTC
CDR3 protein: CAVSGPSGTANYGYTF

clone size: -
V gene: TRBV7-9
J gene: TRBJ1-5
D gene: -
CDR3 DNA: TGTGCCAGCAGCTTATCAGGGGAAGGCAATCAGCCCCAGCATTTT
CDR3 protein: CASSLSGEGNQPQHF

clone size: -
V gene: TRBV6-1
J gene: TRBJ1-6
D gene: -
CDR3 DNA: TGTGTCAGCAGAAGGGGGGCATATGAATTGAATTCACCCCTCCACTTT
CDR3 protein: CVSRRGAYELNSPLHF